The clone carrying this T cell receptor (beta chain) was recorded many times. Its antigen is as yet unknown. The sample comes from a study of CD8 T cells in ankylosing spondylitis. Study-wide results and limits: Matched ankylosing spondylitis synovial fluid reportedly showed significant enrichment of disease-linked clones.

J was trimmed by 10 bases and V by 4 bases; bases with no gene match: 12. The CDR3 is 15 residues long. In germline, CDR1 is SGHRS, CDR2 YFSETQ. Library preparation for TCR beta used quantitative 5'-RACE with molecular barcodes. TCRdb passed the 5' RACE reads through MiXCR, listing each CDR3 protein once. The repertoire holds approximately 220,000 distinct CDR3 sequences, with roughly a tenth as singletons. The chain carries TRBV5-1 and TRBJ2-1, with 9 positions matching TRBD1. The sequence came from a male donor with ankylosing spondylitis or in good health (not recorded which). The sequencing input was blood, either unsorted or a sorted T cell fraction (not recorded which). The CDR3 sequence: CASSGGTFGTGEQFF. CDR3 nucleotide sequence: TGCGCCAGCAGCGGCGGGACATTCGGGACAGGGGAGCAGTTCTTC.